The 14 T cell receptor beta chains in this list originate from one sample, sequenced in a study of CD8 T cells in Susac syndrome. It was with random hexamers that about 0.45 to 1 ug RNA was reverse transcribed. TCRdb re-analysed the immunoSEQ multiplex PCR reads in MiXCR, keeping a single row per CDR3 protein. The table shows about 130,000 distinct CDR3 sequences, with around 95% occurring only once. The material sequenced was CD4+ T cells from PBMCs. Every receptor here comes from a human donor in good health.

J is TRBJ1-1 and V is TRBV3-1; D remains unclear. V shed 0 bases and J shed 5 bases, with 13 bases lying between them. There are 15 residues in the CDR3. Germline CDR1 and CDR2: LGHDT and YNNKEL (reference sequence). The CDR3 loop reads CASSQDSSLGTEAFF. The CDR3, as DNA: TGTGCCAGCAGCCAAGATTCGTCCCTTGGGACTGAAGCTTTCTTT.

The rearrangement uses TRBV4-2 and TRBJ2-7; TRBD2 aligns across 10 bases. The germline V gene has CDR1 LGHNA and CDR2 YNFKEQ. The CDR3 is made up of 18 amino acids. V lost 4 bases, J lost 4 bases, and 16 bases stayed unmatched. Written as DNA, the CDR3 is TGTGCCAGCAGCCGGGTAGCGGGAGGCCCCGGCCTTGATTACGAGCAGTACTTC. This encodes CASSRVAGGPGLDYEQYF.

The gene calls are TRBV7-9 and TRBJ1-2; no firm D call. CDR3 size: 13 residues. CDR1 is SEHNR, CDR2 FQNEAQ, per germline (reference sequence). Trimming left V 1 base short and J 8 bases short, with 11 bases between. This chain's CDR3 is CASSLGEGYGYTF. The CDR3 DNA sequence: TGTGCCAGCAGCTTAGGAGAGGGCTACGGCTACACCTTC.

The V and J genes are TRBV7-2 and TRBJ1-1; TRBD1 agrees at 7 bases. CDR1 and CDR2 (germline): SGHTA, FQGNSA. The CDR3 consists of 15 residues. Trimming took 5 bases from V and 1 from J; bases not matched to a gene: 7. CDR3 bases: TGTGCCAGCAGCCTCCGGACAGGCTGGAACACTGAAGCTTTCTTT. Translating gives CASSLRTGWNTEAFF.

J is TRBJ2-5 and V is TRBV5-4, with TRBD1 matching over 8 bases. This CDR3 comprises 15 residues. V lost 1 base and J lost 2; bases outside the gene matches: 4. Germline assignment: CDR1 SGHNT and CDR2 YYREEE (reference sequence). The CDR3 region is CASSLYHRGQETQYF. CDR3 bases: TGTGCCAGCAGCTTGTACCACAGGGGGCAAGAGACCCAGTACTTC. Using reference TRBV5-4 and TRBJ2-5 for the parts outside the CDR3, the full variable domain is ETGVTQSPTHLIKTRGQQVTLRCSSQSGHNTVSWYQQALGQGPQFIFQYYREEENGRGNFPPRFSGLQFPNYSSELNVNALELDDSALYLCASSLYHRGQETQYFGPGTRLLVL.

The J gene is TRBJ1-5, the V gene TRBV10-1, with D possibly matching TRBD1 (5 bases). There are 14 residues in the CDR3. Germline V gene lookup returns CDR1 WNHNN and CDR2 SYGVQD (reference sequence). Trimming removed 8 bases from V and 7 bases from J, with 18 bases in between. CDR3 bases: TGCGCCAGCCAAGGCCCCGGGGCGAAACAGCCCCAGCATTTT. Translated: CASQGPGAKQPQHF.

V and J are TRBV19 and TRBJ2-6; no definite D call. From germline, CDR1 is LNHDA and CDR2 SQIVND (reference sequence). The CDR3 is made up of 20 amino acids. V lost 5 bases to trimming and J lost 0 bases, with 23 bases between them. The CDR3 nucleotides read TGTGCCAGTAGTCCCTCATATGGGCGTCTCCGTAGCTCTGGGGCCAACGTCCTGACTTTC. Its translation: CASSPSYGRLRSSGANVLTF.

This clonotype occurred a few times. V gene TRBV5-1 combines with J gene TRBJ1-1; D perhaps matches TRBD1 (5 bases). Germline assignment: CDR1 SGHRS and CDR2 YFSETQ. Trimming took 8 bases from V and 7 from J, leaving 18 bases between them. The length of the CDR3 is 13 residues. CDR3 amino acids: CASRLGGPNEAFF. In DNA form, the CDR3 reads TGCGCCAGTCGTCTTGGGGGACCGAATGAAGCTTTCTTT.

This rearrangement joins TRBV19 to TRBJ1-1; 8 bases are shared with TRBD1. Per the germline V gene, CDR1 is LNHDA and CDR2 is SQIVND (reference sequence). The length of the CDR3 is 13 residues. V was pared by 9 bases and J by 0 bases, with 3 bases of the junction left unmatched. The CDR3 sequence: CASAGGMNTEAFF. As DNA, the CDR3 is TGTGCCAGCGCAGGGGGCATGAACACTGAAGCTTTCTTT. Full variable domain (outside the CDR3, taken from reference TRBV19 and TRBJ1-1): DGGITQSPKYLFRKEGQNVTLSCEQNLNHDAMYWYRQDPGQGLRLIYYSQIVNDFQKGDIAEGYSVSREKKESFPLTVTSAQKNPTAFYLCASAGGMNTEAFFGQGTRLTVV.

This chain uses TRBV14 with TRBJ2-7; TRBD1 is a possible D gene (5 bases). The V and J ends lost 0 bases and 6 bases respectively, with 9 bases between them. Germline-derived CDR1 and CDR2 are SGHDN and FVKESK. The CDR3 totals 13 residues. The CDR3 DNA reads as TGTGCCAGCAGCCAAGACAGGGTCGGCGAGCAGTACTTC. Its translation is CASSQDRVGEQYF.

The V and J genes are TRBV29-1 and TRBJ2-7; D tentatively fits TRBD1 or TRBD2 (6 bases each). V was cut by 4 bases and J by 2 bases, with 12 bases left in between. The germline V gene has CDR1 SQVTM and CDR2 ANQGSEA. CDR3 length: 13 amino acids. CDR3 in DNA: TGCAGCGTTGCCGGTCGGGGGCCCTACGAGCAGTACTTC. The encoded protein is CSVAGRGPYEQYF.

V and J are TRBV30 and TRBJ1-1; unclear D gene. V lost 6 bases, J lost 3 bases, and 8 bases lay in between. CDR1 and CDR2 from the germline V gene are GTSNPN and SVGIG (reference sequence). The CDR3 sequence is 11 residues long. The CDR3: CACRSDTEAFF. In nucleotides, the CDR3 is TGTGCCTGTCGGTCGGACACTGAAGCTTTCTTT.

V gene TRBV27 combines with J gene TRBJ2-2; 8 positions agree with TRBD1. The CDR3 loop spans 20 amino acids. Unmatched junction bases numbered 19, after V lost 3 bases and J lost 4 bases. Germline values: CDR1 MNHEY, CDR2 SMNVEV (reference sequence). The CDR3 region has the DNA TGTGCCAGCAGTTTCTATTACGGACAGGGATTCATGTTCGGCACCGGGGAGCTGTTTTTT. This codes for CASSFYYGQGFMFGTGELFF.

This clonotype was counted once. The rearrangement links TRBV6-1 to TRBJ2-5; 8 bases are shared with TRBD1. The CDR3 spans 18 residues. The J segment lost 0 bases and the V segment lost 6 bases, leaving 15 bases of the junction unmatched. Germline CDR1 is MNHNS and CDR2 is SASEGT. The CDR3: CASSSRQGTRWYQETQYF. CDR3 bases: TGTGCCAGCAGCTCACGACAGGGGACTCGTTGGTACCAAGAGACCCAGTACTTC.